This T cell receptor beta chain was profiled in a study of blood T cell repertoires in COVID-19. Clones were sequenced by immunoSEQ multiplex PCR, and TCRdb holds only the in-frame ones, with some missing. The sample carries 250,000 to 300,000 clones, 84% recorded once. The CDR3 is 17 amino acids. Germline CDR1 is SGHRS and CDR2 is YFSETQ. Trimming pared 2 bases from V and 2 bases from J, leaving 19 bases between. Sequenced sample: peripheral blood. The sequence was collected from a man aged 60 to 69 with acute or convalescent COVID-19. This sequence joins TRBV5-1 and TRBJ1-1; D is perhaps TRBD1 (6 bases). The CDR3 DNA is TGCGCCAGCAGCTTCGACCCTCCCGGACAGAGAAACACTGAAGCTTTCTTT. Translated: CASSFDPPGQRNTEAFF.